This entry is about one TCR beta chain. Its antigen is unknown. The sample holds no much larger clone one base away, and base qualities are not on file. This sample includes further DNA sequences coding for the same CDR3. The sample is drawn from a study of shared clonotypes between healthy human individuals (dated by TCRdb to between 2020 and 2021). With regard to the full study: A few men and a couple of women, aged 18 to 49 years, made up the cohort. Between about 0.94 and 10 billion PBMCs per donor were obtained by leukapheresis. Blood TCR repertoires of several healthy adults were deeply sequenced to estimate repertoire size and the extent of clonotype sharing between individuals. For each donor, CD4 naive and CD4 memory were each run on three plates, CD8 naive on two plates, and CD8 memory on one plate. To increase sequencing depth and limit assay-specific biases, different laboratories used diverse techniques to prepare libraries and sequence TCR repertoires. What the authors observed across the whole study: Rarefaction of sorted-subset datasets indicated incomplete sequencing despite the large sequencing depth. Higher generation probabilities were observed for clonotypes shared by all four sorted-subset donors than for non-shared clonotypes. Sampling was limited to blood, and TCR repertoires in tissue likely differ from TCR repertoires in blood. Estimated clonotype richness was generally larger for naive than for memory subsets. Pairwise subsampling led to the expectation that sequencing depth would affect the degree of clonotype sharing among donors. Roughly 5% of naive CD4, around 3.5% of naive CD8, 2.3% of memory CD4, and less than 0.45% of memory CD8 clonotypes were shared across several donors. The small number of donors limited the genetic and exposure-history diversity represented.

Using the deep immunoSEQ assay, TCR CDR3 regions were amplified from genomic DNA by multiplex PCR. Extracted genomic DNA from each cell subset was spread evenly across all wells of several immunoSEQ 96-well plates, with each plate serving as a replicate. For sorted subsets, each replicate PCR was loaded with approximately 200 ng genomic DNA, equivalent to approximately 33,000 T cell genomes. Purified libraries were measured with a Qubit 3.0 fluorometer, size-checked on a Bioanalyzer 2100, and measured again with the KAPA Library Quantification kit. A separate single-read 150-cycle Illumina NextSeq 550 flow cell was used to sequence each immunoSEQ 96-well plate. Processing in the source paper ran as follows. The immunoSEQ output contained only junctional sequences without quality scores, so filtering could not match that applied to full-length reads. To assign V/J genes and CDR3, sequences were annotated against IMGT germline references using PyIR, a Python wrapper for IgBLAST v1.9. Reads were removed for weak V/J assignments (E-value above 1e-6), missing CDR3, stop codons, out-of-frame junctions, or ambiguous translated residues. V3J clonotypes were defined by identical inferred V gene, J gene, and CDR3 amino acid sequence. The percentage overlap between two repertoires was calculated by dividing the number of shared unique clonotypes by the size of the smaller repertoire. Richness of each repertoire was evaluated using RTK rarefaction, the Chao1 estimator, and Recon v2.1 estimates of unobserved clonotypes. OLGA was used to compute generation probabilities for all TCRbeta clonotypes that the gDNA method yielded from a handful of donors. TCRdb re-hosts the immuneACCESS table, in-frame sequences only. Its copies lack some clones; in the studies checked, an unresolved V gene accounts for under half of them, and the cause for the rest is not known. V and J calls and clone size are those listed in that table; D and trimming were worked out from the DNA. The sample has roughly 1,500,000 clones on record, 98% of them singletons. In total, the top ten clones hold over 0.3% of the sample.

The donors were healthy, HIV-negative adults with no recently reported acute infections or vaccinations. Only Caucasian adults living in Nashville, Tennessee, USA were represented among the donors. Magnetic negative selection was used to enrich CD4+ T cells, after which naive cells were positively selected on CD45RA and the negative fraction became the memory subset. Blood was obtained by leukapheresis, after which PBMCs were separated by Ficoll-Histopaque density gradient centrifugation and cryopreserved in liquid nitrogen vapor phase. Purity and quantity of every magnetically sorted T cell population were checked by analytical flow cytometry. Each sorted fraction had its genomic DNA isolated and then quantified by UV absorbance on a Nanodrop 2000c. V gives up 5 bases and J gives up 2 bases, and the segment between their germline ends measures 8 bases. CDR1 SGHRS and CDR2 YFSETQ are derived from the germline V gene. From its cysteine to its phenylalanine, the CDR3 spans 12 amino acids. Only CDR3 DNA is held: 36 bases, read in frame from base 1.

The sequence was collected from a man under 40 in good health. The rearrangement joined TRBV5-1 to TRBJ2-7; D gene: possibly TRBD2, on 5 matching bases. Specimen: naive CD4+ T cells sorted from blood. According to the study, the label for this sample's cell subset or site signals: CD45RA+ positively selected. The bases read TGCGCCAGCAGGTCCGGGGCCTACGAGCAGTACTTC. Its protein is CASRSGAYEQYF.